The TCR beta chain described here comes from a study of CD8 T cells in Susac syndrome. With random hexamers, reverse transcription was performed on about 0.45 to 1 ug of RNA. TCRdb reprocessed the immunoSEQ multiplex PCR reads with MiXCR, giving one entry per CDR3 protein. The sample consists of 180,000 or so distinct CDR3 sequences, 90% to 95% of them appearing once. The authors carried out high-throughput sequencing of TCR beta. They applied it to CD8+ and CD4+ T cells obtained from blood. Both CD4+ and CD8+ T cells were negatively isolated, and TEMRA cells underwent FACS enrichment. Source material: CD4+ T cells from PBMCs. The sequence was obtained from a human donor in good health.

CDR3 in DNA: TGCAGTGCTAGGCTGACAGGGAAGCATAACTATGGCTACACCTTC. It specifies CSARLTGKHNYGYTF. The V gene is TRBV20-1, the J gene TRBJ1-2; 7 nucleotides agree with TRBD1. The germline V gene encodes CDR1 DFQATT and CDR2 SNEGSKA (reference sequence). CDR3 length: 15 residues. Unmatched junction bases numbered 8, after V lost 3 bases and J lost 1 base.